This T cell receptor beta chain was sequenced for a study of T cells in Graves' hyperthyroidism and ophthalmopathy. For the study at large: At the time of initial diagnosis and before any treatment, peripheral blood was collected. General study results and limits: In blood, most of the thyroid clonotypes expanded above 0.001 were also present.

Blood was sampled at initial diagnosis of hyperthyroidism, prior to onset of any ophthalmopathy symptoms. 9 to 10 ml fresh peripheral blood yielded the PBMCs. As concerns this clonotype: Its antigen is undetermined.

Amplified TCR beta CDR3 regions came from RNA transcripts. The primer set for the first-round RT-PCR of the TCR CDR3 was HTBI. TCRdb re-called the multiplex PCR reads with MiXCR, one entry per CDR3 protein. The sample has about 150,000 distinct CDR3 sequences; around 20% are singletons. Looked up from germline, CDR1 is KGHDR and CDR2 is SFDVKD. The V segment lost 3 bases and the J segment 4 bases; nucleotides outside the gene matches: 9. CDR3 size: 16 residues. V is TRBV24-1 and J is TRBJ1-2, with 8 bases identical to TRBD1. Sample: blood. This sequence originates from a woman aged 45 to 65 with Graves' hyperthyroidism that later progressed to Graves' ophthalmopathy. The CDR3 loop reads CATSDKGVDRAYGYTF. The CDR3 coding sequence is TGTGCCACCAGTGATAAAGGCGTGGACAGGGCCTATGGCTACACCTTC.